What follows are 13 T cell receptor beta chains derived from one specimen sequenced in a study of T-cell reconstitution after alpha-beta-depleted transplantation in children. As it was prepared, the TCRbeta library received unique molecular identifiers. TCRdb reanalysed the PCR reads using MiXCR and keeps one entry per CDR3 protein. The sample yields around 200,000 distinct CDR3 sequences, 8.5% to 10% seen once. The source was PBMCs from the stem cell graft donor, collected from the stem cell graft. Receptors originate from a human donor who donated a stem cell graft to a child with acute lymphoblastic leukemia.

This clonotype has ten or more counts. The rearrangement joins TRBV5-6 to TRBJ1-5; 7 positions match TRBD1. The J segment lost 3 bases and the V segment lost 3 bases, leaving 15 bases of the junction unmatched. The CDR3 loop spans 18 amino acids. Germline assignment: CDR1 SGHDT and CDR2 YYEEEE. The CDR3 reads CASSSFRYGTADNQPQHF. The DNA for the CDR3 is TGTGCCAGCAGCTCATTCCGATACGGGACAGCTGACAATCAGCCCCAGCATTTT.

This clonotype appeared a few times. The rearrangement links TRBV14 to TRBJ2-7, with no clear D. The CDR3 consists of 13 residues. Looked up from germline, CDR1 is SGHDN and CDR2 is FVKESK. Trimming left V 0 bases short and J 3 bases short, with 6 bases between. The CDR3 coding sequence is TGTGCCAGCAGCCAAGAACTACTCTACGAGCAGTACTTC. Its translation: CASSQELLYEQYF.

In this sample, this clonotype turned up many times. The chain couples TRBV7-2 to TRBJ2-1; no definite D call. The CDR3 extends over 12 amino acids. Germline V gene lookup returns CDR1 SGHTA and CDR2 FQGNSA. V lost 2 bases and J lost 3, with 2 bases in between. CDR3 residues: CASSLLYNEQFF. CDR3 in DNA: TGTGCCAGCAGCTTACTCTACAATGAGCAGTTCTTC. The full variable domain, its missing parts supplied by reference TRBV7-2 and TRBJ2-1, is GAGVSQSPSNKVTEKGKDVELRCDPISGHTALYWYRQSLGQGLEFLIYFQGNSAPDKSGLPSDRFSAERTGGSVSTLTIQRTQQEDSAVYLCASSLLYNEQFFGPGTRLTVL.

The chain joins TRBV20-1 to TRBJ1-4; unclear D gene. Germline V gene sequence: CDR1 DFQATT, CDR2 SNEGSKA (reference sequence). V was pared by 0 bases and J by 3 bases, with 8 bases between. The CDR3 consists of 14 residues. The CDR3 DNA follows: TGCAGTGCTAGAGAGGGCATGGCTAATGAAAAACTGTTTTTT. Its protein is CSAREGMANEKLFF.

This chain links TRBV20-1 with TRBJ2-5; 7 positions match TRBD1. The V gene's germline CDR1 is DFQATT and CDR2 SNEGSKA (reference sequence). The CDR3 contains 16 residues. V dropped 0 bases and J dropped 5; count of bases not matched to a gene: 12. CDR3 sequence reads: CSARDSMRGRMETQYF. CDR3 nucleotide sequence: TGCAGTGCTAGAGATAGCATGAGGGGGCGTATGGAGACCCAGTACTTC.

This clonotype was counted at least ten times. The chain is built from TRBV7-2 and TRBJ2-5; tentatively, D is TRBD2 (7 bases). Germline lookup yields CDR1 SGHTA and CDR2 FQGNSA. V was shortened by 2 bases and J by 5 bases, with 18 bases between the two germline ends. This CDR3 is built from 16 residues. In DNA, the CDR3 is TGTGCCAGCAGCTTAACCTTTGCGGGGGCAGGGGAGACCCAGTACTTC. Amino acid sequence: CASSLTFAGAGETQYF.

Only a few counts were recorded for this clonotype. The CDR3 region is CASSFRARDTGELFF. CDR3 nucleotide sequence: TGCGCCAGCAGCTTCAGGGCGCGGGACACCGGGGAGCTGTTTTTT. The V gene is TRBV5-1, the J gene TRBJ2-2, with D perhaps matching TRBD1 or TRBD2 (5 bases each). The CDR3 contains 15 residues. V was cut by 2 bases and J by 3 bases, with 11 bases left in between. Germline V gene data show CDR1 as SGHRS and CDR2 as YFSETQ. Filled out from reference TRBV5-1 and TRBJ2-2, the complete variable domain reads KAGVTQTPRYLIKTRGQQVTLSCSPISGHRSVSWYQQTPGQGLQFLFEYFSETQRNKGNFPGRFSGRQFSNSRSEMNVSTLELGDSALYLCASSFRARDTGELFFGEGSRLTVL.

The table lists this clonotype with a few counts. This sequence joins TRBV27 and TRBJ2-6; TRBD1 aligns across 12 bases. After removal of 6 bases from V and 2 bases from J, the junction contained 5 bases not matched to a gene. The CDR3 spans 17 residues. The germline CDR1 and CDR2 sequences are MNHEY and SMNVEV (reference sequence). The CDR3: CASRSGQGAPGANVLTF. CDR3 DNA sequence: TGTGCCAGCAGATCGGGACAGGGGGCGCCTGGGGCCAACGTCCTGACTTTC.

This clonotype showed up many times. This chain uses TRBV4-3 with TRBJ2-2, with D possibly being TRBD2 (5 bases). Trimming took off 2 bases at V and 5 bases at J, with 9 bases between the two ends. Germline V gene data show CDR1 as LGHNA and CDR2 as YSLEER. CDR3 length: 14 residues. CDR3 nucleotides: TGCGCCAGCAGCCAAAAACGCGGGACCGGGGAGCTGTTTTTT. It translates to CASSQKRGTGELFF.

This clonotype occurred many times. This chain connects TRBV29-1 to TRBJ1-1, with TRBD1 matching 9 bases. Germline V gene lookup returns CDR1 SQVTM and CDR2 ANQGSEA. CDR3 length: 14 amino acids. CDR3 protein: CAVKQGAMYTEAFF. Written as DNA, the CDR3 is TGCGCTGTGAAACAGGGGGCTATGTACACTGAAGCTTTCTTT.

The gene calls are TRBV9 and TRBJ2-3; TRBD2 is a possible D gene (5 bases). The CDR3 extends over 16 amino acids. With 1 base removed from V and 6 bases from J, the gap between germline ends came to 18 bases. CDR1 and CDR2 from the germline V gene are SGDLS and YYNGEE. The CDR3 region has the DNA TGTGCCAGCAGCGTACTGTCCGCCGGACTTGGCGATACGCAGTATTTT. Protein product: CASSVLSAGLGDTQYF.

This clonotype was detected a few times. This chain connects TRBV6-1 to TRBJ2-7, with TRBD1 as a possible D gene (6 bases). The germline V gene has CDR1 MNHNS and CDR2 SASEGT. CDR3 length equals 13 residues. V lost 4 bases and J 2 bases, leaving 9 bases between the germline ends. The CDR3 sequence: CASSATGTYEQYF. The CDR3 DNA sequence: TGTGCCAGCAGTGCAACAGGGACCTACGAGCAGTACTTC.

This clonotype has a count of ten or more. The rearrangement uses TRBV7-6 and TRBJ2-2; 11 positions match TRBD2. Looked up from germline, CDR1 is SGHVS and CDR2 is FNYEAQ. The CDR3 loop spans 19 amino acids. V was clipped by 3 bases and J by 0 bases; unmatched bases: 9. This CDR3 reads CASSLALAGDTANTGELFF. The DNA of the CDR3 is TGTGCCAGCAGCTTGGCACTAGCGGGGGACACAGCGAACACCGGGGAGCTGTTTTTT. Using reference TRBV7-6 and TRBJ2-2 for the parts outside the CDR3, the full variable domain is GAGVSQSPRYKVTKRGQDVALRCDPISGHVSLYWYRQALGQGPEFLTYFNYEAQQDKSGLPNDRFSAERPEGSISTLTIQRTEQRDSAMYRCASSLALAGDTANTGELFFGEGSRLTVL.